What follows are 2 T cell receptor beta chains derived from one specimen sequenced in a study of cytomegalovirus exposure and HLA in healthy donors. The PCR ran on 60 Vbeta and 13 Jbeta primers. The method was immunoSEQ multiplex PCR; TCRdb's version includes in-frame clones alone and lacks a portion of them. This table has around 100,000 clones, less than 85% appearing once. Sequenced: PBMCs. The receptors come from a man aged 40-49 years in good health and CMV-seronegative.

CDR3 in DNA: TGTGCCAGCAGCTTTCGGACTAGCGGAAACAATGAGCAGTTCTTC. Protein product: CASSFRTSGNNEQFF. The V call is TRBV5-6, the J call TRBJ2-1; 10 bases map to TRBD2. V was clipped by 2 bases and J by 5 bases; unmatched bases: 4. The germline V gene has CDR1 SGHDT and CDR2 YYEEEE. The CDR3 contains 15 residues. Supplemented by reference TRBV5-6 and TRBJ2-1, the full variable domain reads DAGVTQSPTHLIKTRGQQVTLRCSPKSGHDTVSWYQQALGQGPQFIFQYYEEEERQRGNFPDRFSGHQFPNYSSELNVNALLLGDSALYLCASSFRTSGNNEQFFGPGTRLTVL.

V usage is TRBV27 and J usage is TRBJ1-1; D is unresolved. CDR1 and CDR2 (germline): MNHEY, SMNVEV (reference sequence). The CDR3 contains 16 residues. V dropped 5 bases and J dropped 0 bases, with 16 bases sitting between them. The DNA of the CDR3 is TGTGCCAGCAGTCCCCTCATAAGTCAGATGAACACTGAAGCTTTCTTT. This translates into CASSPLISQMNTEAFF.